The sequence of this T cell receptor (beta chain) was determined in a study of T cell responses to AZD1222 COVID-19 vaccine. In the case of this clone: Antigen: not known.

Study-level results: The study identified only a handful of AZD1222 recipients as seropositive at baseline. Spike-specific TCR breadth and depth went up after people got two AZD1222 doses. Unmutated variant regions are reportedly the target of nearly half of TCRs that are spike-specific. Vaccine-related CD4 TCRs covered spike, predominating at 160-218 and 743-854.

CDR3 size: 13 residues. Germline trimming cut 10 bases from V and 4 bases from J; bases unmatched to any gene: 5. Germline lookup yields CDR1 MDHEN and CDR2 SYDVKM. Assay: immunoSEQ multiplex PCR; the TCRdb copy retains only in-frame clones and omits some. In the table there are 150,000 or so clones, more than 85% of which are singletons. The input for sequencing was peripheral blood, taken after recovery from COVID-19. This clonotype originated in an adult who had recovered from COVID-19. V and J are TRBV28 and TRBJ2-7, with 12 bases aligning to TRBD2. Here the CDR3 DNA reads TGTGCCACCGAGACTAGCGGGAGTTACGAGCAGTACTTC. Residues: CATETSGSYEQYF.